This T cell receptor (beta chain) was retrieved from a study of T cells after yellow fever vaccination. Overall study: Fractions of low cell number were prepared using SMART-Seq v4 Ultra Low Input.

Study-wide findings and caveats: Among primary-vaccination clones, most reappeared after the booster, at 95% to 96% for CD4 and around 91% for CD8.

Germline CDR1 MNHEY, CDR2 SMNVEV (reference sequence). The ends were cut back, 11 bases at V and 1 base at J, with 9 bases in the middle. CDR3 length: 12 residues. Generation of TCR cDNA used 5'RACE template switching (which added a universal primer site and UMIs). A single record per CDR3 protein comes from TCRdb applying MiXCR to the 5' RACE reads. The sample carries under 400,000 distinct CDR3 sequences, 11% recorded once. To note about this clonotype: Its antigen remains unidentified.

This TCR derives from a man between 18 and 29 years old who received the YFV17D yellow fever vaccine. The rearrangement joins TRBV27 to TRBJ2-1; D perhaps matches TRBD2 (7 bases). The specimen comprised PBMCs, sampled on the day of the first yellow fever vaccination. The CDR3 region is CAGGASYNEQFF. The CDR3 DNA follows: TGTGCCGGGGGGGCATCCTACAATGAGCAGTTCTTC.